The T cell receptor beta chain under discussion was sequenced for a study of molecular identifiers for immune sequencing clone quantification. TCRdb used MiXCR to reprocess the PCR reads, holding one entry per CDR3 protein. The table includes about 320,000 distinct CDR3 sequences, roughly a quarter detected once. Concerning this clonotype: A much larger clone is a single base away; this may be a read error.

The receptor was derived from a human donor in good health. Some libraries in this study had Jurkat cell RNA spiked in. The sequenced material came from naive CD8+ T cells from blood, with Jurkat cell RNA spiked in. Described subset: FACS-sorted CD8+CD4-CCR7+CD45RA+ naive T cells.

The CDR3 DNA reads TGTGCCAGCAGCAAAGAGAACTTTGGCACCGGGGAGCTGTTTTTT. It specifies CASSKENFGTGELFF. The chain combines TRBV7-2 with TRBJ2-2; D call uncertain. The V end was cut by 5 bases, the J end by 4 bases, with 14 bases between. The CDR3 length is 15 residues. Germline V gives CDR1 SGHTA, CDR2 FQGNSA.